Each of the 26 T cell receptor beta chains below was sequenced from the same sample in a study of CD8 T cells in ankylosing spondylitis. Study-level findings and limits: A TCR beta motif of roughly 8 highly homologous variants appeared characteristic of ankylosing spondylitis blood.

These TCRs' antigens remain unknown. TCRdb reanalysed the 5' RACE reads using MiXCR and keeps one entry per CDR3 protein. The table includes 350,000 to 450,000 distinct CDR3 sequences, 20% to 30% detected once. Input material: blood, either unsorted or a sorted T cell fraction (not recorded which). These receptors all stem from a male donor with ankylosing spondylitis.

The chain links TRBV27 to TRBJ2-7; possible D gene TRBD2, 5 bases. The CDR3 consists of 14 residues. Trimming took off 5 bases at V and 0 bases at J, with 11 bases between the two ends. The germline gives CDR1 MNHEY, CDR2 SMNVEV (reference sequence). CDR3 amino acids: CASSVDGNSYEQYF. The CDR3, as DNA: TGTGCCAGCAGTGTGGACGGGAACTCCTACGAGCAGTACTTC.

The table lists this clonotype with a few counts. The V gene is TRBV12-3 or TRBV12-4, the J gene TRBJ2-5; 8 bases map to TRBD1. The CDR3 sequence is 17 residues long. The V and J ends lost 6 bases and 0 bases, in that order; junction bases with no gene match: 12. Here the CDR3 reads CASSTVRQGRNQETQYF. The CDR3 DNA is TGTGCCAGCAGCACCGTACGACAGGGGAGGAACCAAGAGACCCAGTACTTC.

This clonotype was seen only a few times. V is TRBV11-3 and J is TRBJ2-2; TRBD2 might be the D (6 bases). From germline, CDR1 is SGHNT and CDR2 YENEEA. Trimming removed 2 bases from V and 4 bases from J, with 11 bases in between. The CDR3 length is 15 residues. The CDR3 DNA reads TGTGCCAGCAGCTTAACGGGACTCGCCACCGGGGAGCTGTTTTTT. Translation: CASSLTGLATGELFF.

The chain is built from TRBV5-1 and TRBJ2-7, with a tentative D call TRBD2 (5 bases). The CDR3 has 13 amino acids. In germline, CDR1 is SGHRS, CDR2 YFSETQ. Trimming removed 0 bases from V and 5 bases from J, with 9 bases in between. The CDR3 reads CASSLGGENEQYF. Written as DNA, the CDR3 is TGCGCCAGCAGCTTGGGGGGAGAAAACGAGCAGTACTTC.

The chain joins TRBV27 to TRBJ2-6; weak D call: TRBD1 (6 bases). Germline V gives CDR1 MNHEY, CDR2 SMNVEV (reference sequence). The CDR3 is 15 amino acids. Trimming took 4 bases from V and 0 from J, leaving 7 bases between them. The CDR3 loop reads CASSSTGSGANVLTF. The CDR3 DNA follows: TGTGCCAGCAGTTCGACAGGCTCTGGGGCCAACGTCCTGACTTTC.

This chain connects TRBV12-3 or TRBV12-4 to TRBJ2-1, with D perhaps TRBD2 (5 bases). The V end was cut by 4 bases, the J end by 3 bases, with 16 bases between. The CDR3 sequence is 16 residues long. The CDR3 DNA is TGTGCCAGCAGTTGGAGTTGGAGCGGAGGCTACAATGAGCAGTTCTTC. It yields the protein CASSWSWSGGYNEQFF.

This clonotype was counted between two and nine times. The chain has TRBV20-1 and TRBJ2-1; 11 bases match TRBD2. The V gene end was trimmed by 2 bases and the J gene end by 3 bases; junction bases not matched to a gene: 3. Germline lookup yields CDR1 DFQATT and CDR2 SNEGSKA (reference sequence). The CDR3 extends over 15 amino acids. CDR3 DNA sequence: TGCAGTGCTAGACACACTAGCGGGGGCTACAATGAGCAGTTCTTC. Translating gives CSARHTSGGYNEQFF.

V and J are TRBV20-1 and TRBJ2-1, with D possibly being TRBD1 (6 bases). Germline values: CDR1 DFQATT, CDR2 SNEGSKA (reference sequence). V was clipped by 3 bases and J by 6 bases, with 9 bases between them. The CDR3 is 12 amino acids. The CDR3 coding sequence is TGCAGTGCTAGCCCAGGGGCCAATGAGCAGTTCTTC. Translated: CSASPGANEQFF.

This clonotype was picked up a small number of times. The chain uses TRBV11-2 and TRBJ2-1; 9 bases match TRBD1. CDR3 size: 16 residues. The V gene's germline CDR1 is SGHAT and CDR2 FQNNGV. J gave up 7 bases and V 3 bases, and 10 bases lay outside the gene matches. The CDR3 spells CASSLDRGADLNEQFF. The CDR3 coding sequence is TGTGCCAGCAGCTTGGACAGGGGCGCGGACTTGAATGAGCAGTTCTTC.

This chain links TRBV7-6 with TRBJ2-3; the match to TRBD2 covers 8 bases. The germline gives CDR1 SGHVS, CDR2 FNYEAQ. The trim removed 2 bases at V and 5 bases at J, leaving 6 bases unmatched. The CDR3 runs 15 residues. CDR3 in amino acids: CASSLTGRAGDTQYF. CDR3 bases: TGTGCCAGCAGCTTAACCGGGAGGGCCGGAGATACGCAGTATTTT.

This clonotype was found a few times. This chain uses TRBV2 with TRBJ2-1; 13 bases align to TRBD2. This CDR3 contains 16 residues. Germline CDR1 is SNHLY and CDR2 is FYNNEI. The V and J ends lost 7 bases and 4 bases, in that order; junction bases with no gene match: 7. This CDR3 reads CASNFRGLAGYNEQFF. DNA of the CDR3: TGTGCCAGCAACTTCAGGGGACTAGCGGGGTACAATGAGCAGTTCTTC. Filled out from reference TRBV2 and TRBJ2-1, the complete variable domain reads EPEVTQTPSHQVTQMGQEVILRCVPISNHLYFYWYRQILGQKVEFLVSFYNNEISEKSEIFDDQFSVERPDGSNFTLKIRSTKLEDSAMYFCASNFRGLAGYNEQFFGPGTRLTVL.

This chain links TRBV24-1 with TRBJ1-5, with 7 bases matching TRBD1. CDR1 KGHDR and CDR2 SFDVKD come from the germline V gene. Losses at the gene ends were 4 bases for V and 4 bases for J; bases not matched to a gene: 3. This CDR3 region has 14 residues. CDR3: CATSEGQVNQPQHF. The CDR3 DNA sequence: TGTGCCACCAGTGAAGGACAGGTTAATCAGCCCCAGCATTTT.

This clonotype was picked up a small number of times. The rearrangement uses TRBV27 and TRBJ1-1, with D perhaps matching TRBD1 (5 bases). This CDR3 comprises 15 residues. Between the trimmed V and J ends, which lost 2 bases and 0 bases, there was a span of 10 bases. The V gene's germline CDR1 is MNHEY and CDR2 SMNVEV (reference sequence). CDR3 protein: CASSLRVGVNTEAFF. CDR3 DNA: TGTGCCAGCAGTTTAAGGGTGGGGGTGAACACTGAAGCTTTCTTT.

Only a few counts were recorded for this clonotype. J is TRBJ1-2 and V is TRBV12-3 or TRBV12-4; 7 bases line up with TRBD1. J gave up 7 bases and V 6 bases, and 14 bases lay outside the gene matches. The CDR3 contains 15 residues. The DNA of the CDR3 is TGTGCCAGCAGAGCCTTGGACAGGACGGGGTCTGGCTACACCTTC. Its protein is CASRALDRTGSGYTF.

The V call is TRBV5-1, the J call TRBJ2-5, with D perhaps TRBD1 (6 bases). Between the trimmed V and J ends, which lost 4 bases and 1 base, there was a span of 11 bases. CDR1 is SGHRS, CDR2 YFSETQ, per germline. The CDR3 covers 14 residues. The CDR3 sequence is CASSMQGPQETQYF. The CDR3, as DNA: TGCGCCAGCAGCATGCAGGGGCCCCAAGAGACCCAGTACTTC.

V is TRBV29-1 and J is TRBJ2-1; 7 bases map to TRBD2. Germline assignment: CDR1 SQVTM and CDR2 ANQGSEA. After removal of 5 bases from V and 2 bases from J, the junction contained 9 bases not matched to a gene. This CDR3 region has 15 residues. The CDR3 sequence: CSVLSAGDAYNEQFF. CDR3 sequence (DNA): TGCAGCGTTCTGTCTGCGGGAGATGCCTACAATGAGCAGTTCTTC.

CDR3 loop: CASRGTIQETQYF. The CDR3, as DNA: TGTGCCAGCAGGGGGACTATACAAGAGACCCAGTACTTC. The genes are TRBV2 and TRBJ2-5, with TRBD2 identical over 7 bases. The germline gives CDR1 SNHLY, CDR2 FYNNEI. The CDR3 extends over 13 amino acids. V was pared by 6 bases and J by 2 bases, with 3 bases of the junction left unmatched.

The chain combines TRBV4-1 with TRBJ2-1; 10 positions agree with TRBD2. V lost 1 base to trimming and J lost 10 bases; unmatched junction nucleotides: 7. This CDR3 spans 15 amino acids. CDR1 and CDR2 from the germline V gene are MGHRA and YSYEKL. Here the CDR3 reads CASSQALAGEGEQFF. The CDR3 nucleotides are TGCGCCAGCAGCCAAGCGCTAGCGGGAGAAGGAGAGCAGTTCTTC.

A few counts support this clonotype. The chain has TRBV24-1 and TRBJ2-1; D uncertain. Per germline, CDR1 KGHDR and CDR2 SFDVKD. V shed 2 bases and J shed 8 bases, with 9 bases lying between them. This CDR3 is built from 13 residues. In DNA form, the CDR3 reads TGTGCCACCAGTGATTGGCGGAGAGATGAGCAGTTCTTC. Translating it yields CATSDWRRDEQFF.

This clonotype has more than one count but fewer than ten. The V call is TRBV15, the J call TRBJ2-1, with D uncertain. The ends were cut back, 0 bases at V and 0 bases at J, with 15 bases in the middle. The CDR3 covers 18 residues. Germline CDR1 and CDR2: LNHNV and YYDKDF (reference sequence). CDR3 amino acids: CATSRELGGMSSYNEQFF. CDR3 bases: TGTGCCACCAGCAGAGAACTCGGCGGAATGAGCTCCTACAATGAGCAGTTCTTC.

This clonotype was observed at least ten times. The chain links TRBV7-2 to TRBJ2-5; D is unresolved. The V gene lost 3 bases and the J gene lost 5 bases, with 10 bases spanning the gap. The CDR3 totals 13 residues. Looked up from germline, CDR1 is SGHTA and CDR2 is FQGNSA. The DNA of the CDR3 is TGTGCCAGCAGCTTCCAGGTTGGGGAGACCCAGTACTTC. Residues: CASSFQVGETQYF.

The chain combines TRBV7-9 with TRBJ1-5; 9 bases line up with TRBD1. The CDR3 spans 17 residues. The ends lost 1 base at V and 6 bases at J; junction bases unmatched: 10. Germline assignment: CDR1 SEHNR and CDR2 FQNEAQ (reference sequence). Here the CDR3 reads CASSLEGQGKLGQPQHF. CDR3 coding DNA: TGTGCCAGCAGCTTAGAGGGACAGGGAAAGTTAGGTCAGCCCCAGCATTTT.

The CDR3, as DNA: TGTGCCAGCAGCCCTATTGGACTGACCTACGAGCAGTACTTC. Translation gives CASSPIGLTYEQYF. V gene TRBV3-1 combines with J gene TRBJ2-7, with D perhaps TRBD2 (5 bases). Germline CDR1 is LGHDT and CDR2 is YNNKEL (reference sequence). The CDR3 is made up of 14 amino acids. V was pared by 4 bases and J by 2 bases, with 12 bases between.

CDR3 protein: CAWGRAGVIYEQYF. CDR3 DNA: TGTGCCTGGGGGAGAGCGGGAGTGATCTACGAGCAGTACTTC. V gene TRBV30 combines with J gene TRBJ2-7, with 8 nucleotides matching TRBD2. The V and J ends lost 5 bases and 3 bases, in that order; junction bases with no gene match: 9. CDR3 length: 14 residues. The germline V gene encodes CDR1 GTSNPN and CDR2 SVGIG (reference sequence).

V usage is TRBV28 and J usage is TRBJ2-1, with a weak D call TRBD1 (5 bases). The CDR3 loop spans 13 amino acids. Trimming removed 2 bases from V and 9 bases from J, with 11 bases in between. Germline CDR1 and CDR2: MDHEN and SYDVKM. CDR3 in amino acids: CASSLPVTVEQFF. CDR3 bases: TGTGCCAGCAGTTTACCCGTGACAGTTGAGCAGTTCTTC.

This clonotype appeared a few times. DNA of the CDR3: TGTGCCAGCAGCGAGGGCGGCAGGGTCAGTCAGCCCCAGCATTTT. Protein product: CASSEGGRVSQPQHF. This chain uses TRBV12-3 or TRBV12-4 with TRBJ1-5; possible D gene TRBD1, 5 bases. There are 15 residues in the CDR3. V lost 6 bases, J lost 6 bases, and 18 bases lay in between.